The clone carrying this T cell receptor (beta chain) was counted a few times. The target antigen is unknown. This entry belongs to a study of T cell responses to AZD1222 COVID-19 vaccine. Per germline, CDR1 LGHNA and CDR2 YNFKEQ. Trimming stripped 3 bases from V and 4 bases from J, with 15 bases between. The CDR3 is 15 residues long. Assay used: immunoSEQ multiplex PCR; TCRdb lists only in-frame clones, some missing. Here the sample spans about 120,000 clones, approximately 90% being singletons. Study-wide results and limits: Females made up more of the donors, who were largely white British, and clonal diversity may have come out too low. In the spike-specific TCR repertoire, nearly half reportedly target unmutated variant regions.

This sequence joins TRBV4-2 and TRBJ1-1, with D perhaps matching TRBD1 (6 bases). The sequence came from an adult in good health. The source was peripheral blood, collected on day 0 of MenACWY control vaccination. Here the CDR3 reads CASSQDAPGATEAFF. CDR3 DNA sequence: TGTGCCAGCAGCCAGGACGCTCCAGGGGCCACTGAAGCTTTCTTT.